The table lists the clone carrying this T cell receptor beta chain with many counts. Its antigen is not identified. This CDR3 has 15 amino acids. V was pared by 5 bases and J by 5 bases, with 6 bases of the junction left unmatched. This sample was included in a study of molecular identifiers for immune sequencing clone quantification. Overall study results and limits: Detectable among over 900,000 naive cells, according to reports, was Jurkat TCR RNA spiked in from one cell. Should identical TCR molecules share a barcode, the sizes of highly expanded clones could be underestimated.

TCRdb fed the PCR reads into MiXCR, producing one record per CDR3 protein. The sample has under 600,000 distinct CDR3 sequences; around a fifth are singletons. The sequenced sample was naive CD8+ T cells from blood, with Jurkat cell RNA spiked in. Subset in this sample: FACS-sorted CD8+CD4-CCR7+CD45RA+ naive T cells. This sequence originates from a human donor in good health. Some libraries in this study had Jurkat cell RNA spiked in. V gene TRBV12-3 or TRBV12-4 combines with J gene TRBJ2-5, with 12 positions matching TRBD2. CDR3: CASSPTSGSSETQYF. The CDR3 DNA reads TGTGCCAGCAGTCCGACTAGCGGGAGTTCGGAGACCCAGTACTTC.